The sequence of this T cell receptor (beta chain) was determined in a study of monozygotic twins with inflammatory bowel disease. TCRdb re-called the 5' RACE reads and catalogs CDR3 proteins one per entry, DNA excluded. This listing includes approximately 420,000 distinct CDR3 sequences. The germline gives CDR1 DFQATT, CDR2 SNEGSKA (reference sequence). This CDR3 has 15 residues. Sequenced input: blood. The origin of this receptor is a human donor with ulcerative colitis or Crohn's disease, or a healthy co-twin of an affected twin (not recorded which). The chain links TRBV20-1 to TRBJ2-3; no DNA is available, so the TRBD2 call from TCRdb remains unchecked. CDR3 in amino acids: CSARSSGRPTDTQYF.